Listed here are 30 T cell receptor beta chains from one sample, sequenced in a study of OX40 agonist ivuxolimab in advanced cancers. Libraries were prepared by immunoSEQ multiplex PCR; TCRdb keeps only in-frame clonotypes and omits some of them. The table records about 68,000 clones, about 82% of them present only once. Here the sequenced sample was CD4+ or CD8+ T cells sorted from blood, taken in a trial of the OX40 agonist ivuxolimab. These receptors all stem from an adult with an advanced solid tumor such as melanoma, head and neck, liver or kidney cancer.

The chain is built from TRBV5-1 and TRBJ2-7, with 7 positions matching TRBD2. CDR3 length: 16 amino acids. V lost 5 bases, J lost 7 bases, and 18 bases stayed unmatched. The germline V gene encodes CDR1 SGHRS and CDR2 YFSETQ. This CDR3 is CASSNSPGRGVREQYF. For the CDR3, the DNA is TGCGCCAGCAGTAACTCCCCAGGGAGGGGAGTGAGGGAGCAGTACTTC.

The chain links TRBV6-1 to TRBJ2-1; D remains unclear. Germline CDR1 is MNHNS and CDR2 is SASEGT. Trimming cost V 7 bases and J 1 base, with 2 bases left between them. The length of the CDR3 is 11 residues. The CDR3 loop is CASNSYNEQFF. The CDR3 nucleotides are TGTGCCAGCAATTCCTACAATGAGCAGTTCTTC.

The chain has TRBV29-1 and TRBJ2-3; 8 nucleotides match TRBD1. With 6 bases clipped from V and 1 base from J, the junction kept 3 bases outside the gene matches. Germline assignment: CDR1 SQVTM and CDR2 ANQGSEA. The CDR3 length is 13 residues. CDR3 bases: TGCAGCGTGACAGGGGTGGGCACAGATACGCAGTATTTT. Its translation is CSVTGVGTDTQYF.

The chain carries TRBV30 and TRBJ2-2; TRBD2 matches at 10 bases. The CDR3 covers 14 residues. With V trimmed by 3 bases and J by 8 bases, 6 bases remained unmatched. Germline V CDR1 and CDR2: GTSNPN, SVGIG (reference sequence). The CDR3 sequence: CAWRETSGKGELFF. CDR3 sequence (DNA): TGTGCCTGGAGAGAAACTAGCGGGAAGGGGGAGCTGTTTTTT.

The chain uses TRBV29-1 and TRBJ1-3; perhaps TRBD1 as D (5 bases). Deletions cut 6 bases from V and 0 bases from J, with 9 bases between. Germline-derived CDR1 and CDR2 are SQVTM and ANQGSEA. The CDR3 has 13 amino acids. CDR3 amino acids: CSVHDSSGNTIYF. In DNA, the CDR3 is TGCAGCGTCCACGACAGCTCTGGAAACACCATATATTTT.

This clone appeared a single time. The CDR3 DNA reads as TGCGCCAGCAGCCCCAGCGGGGACACAGATACGCAGTATTTT. This sequence encodes CASSPSGDTDTQYF. V usage is TRBV4-1 and J usage is TRBJ2-3; 7 bases are shared with TRBD2. This CDR3 spans 14 amino acids. The V gene's germline CDR1 is MGHRA and CDR2 YSYEKL. J lost 2 bases, V lost 4 bases, and 3 bases had no gene match.

V gene TRBV6-4 combines with J gene TRBJ1-2; 8 bases are a match to TRBD1. The CDR3 contains 14 residues. V lost 3 bases and J lost 8; bases outside the gene matches: 8. Looked up from germline, CDR1 is MRHNA and CDR2 is SNTAGT. CDR3: CASSETLTGVGYTF. The DNA of the CDR3 is TGTGCCAGCAGTGAGACTCTGACAGGGGTCGGCTACACCTTC.

The rearrangement uses TRBV19 and TRBJ1-1; D might be TRBD1 (5 bases). V lost 7 bases and J lost 2, with 14 bases in between. Germline V gives CDR1 LNHDA, CDR2 SQIVND (reference sequence). The length of the CDR3 is 14 residues. CDR3 sequence: CASKKGNPNTEAFF. The DNA of the CDR3 is TGTGCCAGTAAGAAGGGGAACCCTAACACTGAAGCTTTCTTT.

This clone was seen a few times. This chain joins TRBV2 and TRBJ1-2; 9 bases agree with TRBD1. This CDR3 is 14 amino acids long. Germline-derived CDR1 and CDR2 are SNHLY and FYNNEI. J lost 2 bases, V lost 6 bases, and 4 bases had no gene match. The CDR3 region has the DNA TGTGCCAGCAGCCTCGACAGGGGGAACTATGGCTACACCTTC. It specifies CASSLDRGNYGYTF.

The chain joins TRBV6-6 to TRBJ1-6, with no clear D. Germline loops: CDR1 MNHNY, CDR2 SVGAGI (reference sequence). V was shortened by 2 bases and J by 7 bases, with 9 bases between the two germline ends. The CDR3 is 14 amino acids. As DNA, the CDR3 is TGTGCCAGCAGTTACCGCTGGGGAAATTCACCCCTCCACTTT. This codes for CASSYRWGNSPLHF.

The chain recombines TRBV6-1 with TRBJ1-5; D is uncertain. The CDR3 has 12 amino acids. CDR1 MNHNS and CDR2 SASEGT come from the germline V gene. Trimming removed 5 bases from V and 7 bases from J, with 9 bases in between. The CDR3 reads CASSLGVQPQHF. CDR3 bases: TGTGCCAGCAGTCTTGGGGTACAGCCCCAGCATTTT.

V usage is TRBV7-8 and J usage is TRBJ2-2, with D perhaps given as TRBD1 or TRBD2 (5 bases each). V lost 3 bases and J lost 2, with 16 bases in between. CDR1 and CDR2 (germline): SGHVS, FQNEAQ. The CDR3 has 17 amino acids. DNA for the CDR3: TGTGCCAGCAGCTTTAAGGGACGGCAGAGAAACACCGGGGAGCTGTTTTTT. Protein: CASSFKGRQRNTGELFF.

J is TRBJ2-7 and V is TRBV2; D gene uncertain. The germline CDR1 and CDR2 sequences are SNHLY and FYNNEI. The V end was cut by 6 bases, the J end by 1 base, with 10 bases between. The CDR3 has 13 residues. CDR3 residues: CASRLDGSYEQYF. DNA for the CDR3: TGTGCCAGCAGATTGGATGGATCCTACGAGCAGTACTTC.

The J gene is TRBJ1-1, the V gene TRBV5-1; 10 bases agree with TRBD1. J gave up 1 base and V 5 bases, and 2 bases lay outside the gene matches. The CDR3 runs 14 residues. The germline gives CDR1 SGHRS, CDR2 YFSETQ. CDR3: CASRTGGPNTEAFF. The CDR3, as DNA: TGCGCCAGCAGGACAGGGGGCCCGAACACTGAAGCTTTCTTT.

In its sample, this clone was seen a few times. This sequence joins TRBV7-9 and TRBJ1-1; 7 bases are a match to TRBD1. The CDR3 extends over 13 amino acids. From germline, CDR1 is SEHNR and CDR2 FQNEAQ (reference sequence). J lost 8 bases, V lost 4 bases, and 7 bases had no gene match. The CDR3 reads CASSSGTAGEAFF. As DNA, the CDR3 is TGTGCCAGCAGCTCGGGGACAGCGGGGGAAGCTTTCTTT.

V and J are TRBV27 and TRBJ2-5; 14 bases are shared with TRBD2. V gave up 10 bases and J gave up 9 bases; unmatched junction bases: 10. The germline CDR1 and CDR2 sequences are MNHEY and SMNVEV (reference sequence). The CDR3 has 14 residues. CDR3 coding DNA: TGTGCCACCAAGGGACTAGCGGGAGTTACTCCCCAGTACTTC. It codes for CATKGLAGVTPQYF.

The J gene is TRBJ1-2, the V gene TRBV28, with 7 bases aligning to TRBD1. The CDR3 is 15 amino acids. V trimming: 4 bases; J trimming: 3 bases; junction bases outside the gene matches: 8. Germline assignment: CDR1 MDHEN and CDR2 SYDVKM. This CDR3 is CASSSTDREDYGYTF. The CDR3 DNA is TGTGCCAGCAGTTCAACCGACAGGGAGGACTATGGCTACACCTTC.

The CDR3 DNA is TGTGCCTGGAGTGTACAAGGCGGGGCCGGAAACACCATATATTTT. Residues: CAWSVQGGAGNTIYF. The rearrangement uses TRBV30 and TRBJ1-3; TRBD1 is a possible D gene (5 bases). The CDR3 length is 15 residues. V was cut by 0 bases and J by 4 bases, with 13 bases left in between. Per the germline V gene, CDR1 is GTSNPN and CDR2 is SVGIG (reference sequence).

The gene calls are TRBV4-2 and TRBJ2-3; the D gene could be TRBD1 or TRBD2 (5 bases each). This CDR3 region has 16 residues. Per the germline V gene, CDR1 is LGHNA and CDR2 is YNFKEQ. V lost 0 bases and J 2 bases, leaving 12 bases between the germline ends. For the CDR3, the DNA is TGTGCCAGCAGCCAAGATTTTTGGGGGACCACAGATACGCAGTATTTT. Translation gives CASSQDFWGTTDTQYF.

The J gene is TRBJ1-1, the V gene TRBV18, with 7 nucleotides matching TRBD1. Germline CDR1 and CDR2: KGHSH and LQKENI. The trim removed 3 bases at V and 2 bases at J, leaving 3 bases unmatched. The CDR3 sequence is 14 residues long. In DNA, the CDR3 is TGTGCCAGCTCACCCGACAGGGCCAACACTGAAGCTTTCTTT. Translated, it gives CASSPDRANTEAFF.

This clone has only a few counts. The chain couples TRBV5-4 to TRBJ2-7; TRBD2 matches 11 bases. V lost 0 bases, J lost 4 bases, and 3 bases stayed unmatched. CDR1 is SGHNT, CDR2 YYREEE, per germline (reference sequence). The CDR3 totals 15 residues. This CDR3 reads CASSLVTSGAYEQYF. CDR3 DNA: TGTGCCAGCAGCTTGGTGACTAGCGGGGCTTACGAGCAGTACTTC. Based on the CDR3 plus reference TRBV5-4 and TRBJ2-7, the full variable domain is ETGVTQSPTHLIKTRGQQVTLRCSSQSGHNTVSWYQQALGQGPQFIFQYYREEENGRGNFPPRFSGLQFPNYSSELNVNALELDDSALYLCASSLVTSGAYEQYFGPGTRLTVT.

The chain uses TRBV10-3 and TRBJ1-5, with D perhaps TRBD1 (6 bases). V lost 8 bases, J lost 0 bases, and 11 bases lay in between. The CDR3 totals 14 residues. Germline V lookup: CDR1 ENHRY, CDR2 SYGVKD. The CDR3 loop reads CAIGGSDSNQPQHF. DNA of the CDR3: TGTGCCATCGGGGGCTCCGATAGCAATCAGCCCCAGCATTTT.

The chain joins TRBV5-1 to TRBJ2-3; either TRBD1 or TRBD2 may fit D (5 bases each). Germline V lookup: CDR1 SGHRS, CDR2 YFSETQ. This CDR3 has 14 amino acids. V was shortened by 3 bases and J by 4 bases, with 12 bases between the two germline ends. The CDR3 bases are TGCGCCAGCAGCTGGTTTCTGGGGGCAGATACGCAGTATTTT. Its protein is CASSWFLGADTQYF.

Of note for this clone: This same CDR3 is encoded by further DNA sequences in the sample. The CDR3 bases are TGTGCCTGGAGTGTCGGGACAGGGAACACTGAAGCTTTCTTT. This gives the protein CAWSVGTGNTEAFF. The chain combines TRBV30 with TRBJ1-1, with 8 bases matching TRBD1. Trimming at V came to 0 bases and at J to 1 base, leaving 1 base not matched to a gene. The CDR3 spans 14 residues. Germline lookup yields CDR1 GTSNPN and CDR2 SVGIG (reference sequence).

The chain employs TRBV5-1 and TRBJ2-5, with 7 nucleotides matching TRBD2. J was trimmed by 0 bases and V by 1 base; bases with no gene match: 6. Germline assignment: CDR1 SGHRS and CDR2 YFSETQ. This CDR3 is built from 16 residues. The CDR3 sequence: CASSLSSGTYQETQYF. CDR3 coding DNA: TGCGCCAGCAGCTTGTCGAGCGGGACGTACCAAGAGACCCAGTACTTC.

This clone was seen only a few times. This sequence joins TRBV6-5 and TRBJ1-1, with D unclear. The germline CDR1 and CDR2 sequences are MNHEY and SVGAGI. Between the trimmed V and J ends, which lost 2 bases and 2 bases, there was a span of 3 bases. The CDR3 is 12 residues long. The CDR3 region is CASSYRNTEAFF. The DNA of the CDR3 is TGTGCCAGCAGTTACCGTAACACTGAAGCTTTCTTT.

The table lists this clone with a few counts. The chain is built from TRBV6-5 and TRBJ2-4; D gene unclear. Per the germline V gene, CDR1 is MNHEY and CDR2 is SVGAGI. V was cut by 0 bases and J by 7 bases, with 13 bases left in between. The CDR3 loop spans 15 amino acids. CDR3 loop: CASSYSMQAGNIQYF. The CDR3 DNA reads as TGTGCCAGCAGTTACTCGATGCAGGCCGGTAACATTCAGTACTTC.

V usage is TRBV9 and J usage is TRBJ1-1, with D possibly being TRBD1 (6 bases). V lost 2 bases to trimming and J lost 6 bases, with 14 bases between them. The CDR3 spans 14 residues. CDR1 is SGDLS and CDR2 is YYNGEE in the germline V gene. The CDR3 protein is CASSVDPGASEAFF. DNA of the CDR3: TGTGCCAGCAGCGTGGACCCAGGGGCCTCTGAAGCTTTCTTT.

V usage is TRBV30 and J usage is TRBJ2-1; D could derive from TRBD1 or TRBD2 (5 bases each). Trimming pared 4 bases from V and 5 bases from J, leaving 12 bases between. Germline V gives CDR1 GTSNPN, CDR2 SVGIG (reference sequence). The CDR3 contains 13 residues. The CDR3 reads CAWNRDGNNEQFF. CDR3 nucleotides: TGTGCCTGGAATAGGGACGGAAACAATGAGCAGTTCTTC.

This sequence joins TRBV11-3 and TRBJ1-2; 9 bases fit TRBD1. CDR3 length: 14 residues. Germline trimming cut 5 bases from V and 7 bases from J; bases unmatched to any gene: 8. Per germline, CDR1 SGHNT and CDR2 YENEEA. CDR3 bases: TGTGCCAGCAGCCTACGGGACAGGGTGGGTGGCTACACCTTC. Translated: CASSLRDRVGGYTF.